This section outlines one TCR beta chain sequence together with its context. Its antigen is unidentified. This specimen belongs to a study of OX40 agonist ivuxolimab in advanced cancers. The study, taken as a whole, reports: Some of the nonresponding patients also showed low levels of normalized T-cell clonal expansion. Both CD4+ and CD8+ T cell populations in blood had undergone clonal expansion by week 6 at 0.1 to 3.0 mg/kg.

The CDR3 runs to 16 residues. Germline values: CDR1 SGHTA, CDR2 FQGTGA. Trimming stripped 2 bases from V and 9 bases from J, with 20 bases between. TCRdb's copy holds only in-frame clones and misses some; the assay was immunoSEQ multiplex PCR. The sample lists 75,000 to 100,000 clones, roughly 90% occurring once. The sample was CD4+ or CD8+ T cells sorted from blood, taken in a trial of the OX40 agonist ivuxolimab. The origin of this receptor is an adult with an advanced solid tumor such as melanoma, head and neck, liver or kidney cancer. The rearrangement joins TRBV7-3 to TRBJ2-1, with D uncertain. The CDR3 DNA is TGTGCCAGCAGCTTATTAGCCACTAACCTCCCAAGTGAGCAGTTCTTC. Amino acids: CASSLLATNLPSEQFF.